The 10 T cell receptor beta chains reported below all come from one sample, sequenced in a study of technical replicates of blood from four donors (dated by TCRdb to 2017 to 2019). Library method: the immunoSEQ multiplex PCR assay. TCRdb limited this immuneACCESS table to in-frame rearrangements with V and J called. A share of clones is missing; checked studies link under half to unresolved V genes, and the rest is unexplained. The sample table holds over 55,000 clones, of which over 85% were seen once. Roughly 3.1% of the sample is taken by the ten largest. Sequenced: PBMCs. These receptor sequences come from a human donor in good health. Some clones in this sample may be carry-over from other donors' samples.

The chain links TRBV6-5 to TRBJ1-2; 7 nucleotides line up with TRBD1. This CDR3 spans 14 amino acids. Losses at the gene ends were 7 bases for V and 4 bases for J; bases not matched to a gene: 9. Germline CDR1 MNHEY, CDR2 SVGAGI. DNA for the CDR3: TGTGCCAGCACCACGGTCGGGACAGTCTATGGCTACACCTTC. Amino acid sequence: CASTTVGTVYGYTF.

This clone appeared a single time. The chain carries TRBV5-6 and TRBJ1-2; D is unclear. The V gene lost 7 bases and the J gene lost 4 bases, with 14 bases spanning the gap. In germline, CDR1 is SGHDT, CDR2 YYEEEE. The CDR3 totals 13 residues. CDR3 sequence reads: CASVRRPGYGYTF. The CDR3 region has the DNA TGTGCCAGCGTGCGGCGACCTGGCTATGGCTACACCTTC. Combining the CDR3 with reference TRBV5-6 and TRBJ1-2 gives the whole variable domain DAGVTQSPTHLIKTRGQQVTLRCSPKSGHDTVSWYQQALGQGPQFIFQYYEEEERQRGNFPDRFSGHQFPNYSSELNVNALLLGDSALYLCASVRRPGYGYTFGSGTRLTVV.

V is TRBV5-1 and J is TRBJ1-1; D gene uncertain. Germline CDR1 is SGHRS and CDR2 is YFSETQ. The CDR3 spans 15 residues. V was pared by 2 bases and J by 0 bases, with 11 bases between. The CDR3 here is CASSFVRPMNTEAFF. DNA for the CDR3: TGCGCCAGCAGCTTTGTCAGGCCCATGAACACTGAAGCTTTCTTT.

This clone was seen once. The chain carries TRBV16 and TRBJ1-5; D is perhaps TRBD1 (6 bases). V shed 4 bases and J shed 7 bases, with 20 bases lying between them. The germline CDR1 and CDR2 sequences are KGHSY and FQNENV. This CDR3 has 16 residues. CDR3 nucleotides: TGTGCCAGCAGCCCTGAACGGGGGGCGTTAGGCCAGCCCCAGCATTTT. Protein sequence: CASSPERGALGQPQHF.

This chain links TRBV18 with TRBJ1-2; weak D call: TRBD1 (6 bases). Deletions cut 3 bases from V and 7 bases from J, with 15 bases between. Looked up from germline, CDR1 is KGHSH and CDR2 is LQKENI. The CDR3 has 14 amino acids. In DNA form, the CDR3 reads TGTGCCAGCTCACCTCCCAGGGGACAAGGTGGCTACACCTTC. Amino acid sequence: CASSPPRGQGGYTF.

This CDR3 is CASSSGPGEGQYF. The CDR3 DNA sequence: TGTGCCAGCAGCTCCGGGCCGGGCGAGGGGCAGTATTTT. The gene calls are TRBV7-3 and TRBJ2-3; perhaps TRBD2 as D (5 bases). Germline V gene lookup returns CDR1 SGHTA and CDR2 FQGTGA. Trimming stripped 4 bases from V and 11 bases from J, with 16 bases between. This CDR3 is built from 13 residues.

The V call is TRBV5-1, the J call TRBJ1-6; a possible D gene is TRBD1 (5 bases). The germline gives CDR1 SGHRS, CDR2 YFSETQ. The V gene lost 4 bases and the J gene lost 7 bases, with 12 bases spanning the gap. The CDR3 loop spans 14 amino acids. CDR3: CASSNGQANSPLHF. The CDR3 bases are TGCGCCAGCAGCAACGGACAAGCAAATTCACCCCTCCACTTT.

In nucleotides, the CDR3 is TGTGCCAGCAGTGTCGGGACTAGCGGGACGGATACGCAGTATTTT. Its protein is CASSVGTSGTDTQYF. The V and J genes are TRBV6-1 and TRBJ2-3; 13 bases match TRBD2. The CDR3 sequence is 15 residues long. Germline V CDR1 and CDR2: MNHNS, SASEGT. The V and J ends lost 4 bases and 6 bases, in that order; junction bases with no gene match: 4.

The chain employs TRBV15 and TRBJ1-2; 7 bases match TRBD1. CDR1 LNHNV and CDR2 YYDKDF come from the germline V gene (reference sequence). Trimming removed 1 base from V and 6 bases from J; junction bases left unmatched: 8. The CDR3 is 15 residues long. For the CDR3, the DNA is TGTGCCACCAGCAGAGGATGGGGGGACAGCAATGGCTACACCTTC. It specifies CATSRGWGDSNGYTF.

The chain carries TRBV4-3 and TRBJ2-1, with 8 positions matching TRBD2. Germline V lookup: CDR1 LGHNA, CDR2 YSLEER. The CDR3 runs 15 residues. Losses at the gene ends were 0 bases for V and 7 bases for J; bases not matched to a gene: 5. The CDR3 here is CASSQESGGPNEQFF. CDR3 DNA: TGCGCCAGCAGCCAAGAATCGGGAGGGCCAAATGAGCAGTTCTTC.